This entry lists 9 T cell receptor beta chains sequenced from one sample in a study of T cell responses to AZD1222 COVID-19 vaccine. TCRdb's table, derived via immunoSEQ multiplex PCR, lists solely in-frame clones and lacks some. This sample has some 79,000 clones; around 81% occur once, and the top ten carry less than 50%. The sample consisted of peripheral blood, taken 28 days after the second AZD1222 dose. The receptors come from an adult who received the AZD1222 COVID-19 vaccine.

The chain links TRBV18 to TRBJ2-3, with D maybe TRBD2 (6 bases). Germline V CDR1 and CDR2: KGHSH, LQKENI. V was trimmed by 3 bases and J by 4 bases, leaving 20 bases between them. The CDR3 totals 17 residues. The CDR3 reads CASSPPRKTSYPDTQYF. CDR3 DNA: TGTGCCAGCTCACCCCCAAGAAAGACTAGTTATCCAGATACGCAGTATTTT.

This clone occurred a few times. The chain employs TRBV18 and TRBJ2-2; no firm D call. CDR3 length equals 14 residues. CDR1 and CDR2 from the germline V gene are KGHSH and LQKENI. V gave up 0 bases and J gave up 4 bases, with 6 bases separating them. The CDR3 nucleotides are TGTGCCAGCTCACCACCGAGCTTCACCGGGGAGCTGTTTTTT. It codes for CASSPPSFTGELFF. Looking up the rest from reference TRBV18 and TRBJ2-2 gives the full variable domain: NAGVMQNPRHLVRRRGQEARLRCSPMKGHSHVYWYRQLPEEGLKFMVYLQKENIIDESGMPKERFSAEFPKEGPSILRIQQVVRGDSAAYFCASSPPSFTGELFFGEGSRLTVL.

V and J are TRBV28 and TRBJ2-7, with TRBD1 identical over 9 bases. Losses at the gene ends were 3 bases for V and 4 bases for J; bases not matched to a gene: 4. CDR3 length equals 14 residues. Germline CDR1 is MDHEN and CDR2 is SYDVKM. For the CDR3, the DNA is TGTGCCAGCAGTTTTCCGGGACAGGGATACGAGCAGTACTTC. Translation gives CASSFPGQGYEQYF.

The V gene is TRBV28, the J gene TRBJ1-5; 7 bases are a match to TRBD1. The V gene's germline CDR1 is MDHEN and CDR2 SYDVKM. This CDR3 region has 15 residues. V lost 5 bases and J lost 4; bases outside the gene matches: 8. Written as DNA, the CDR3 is TGTGCCAGCAGTCGACAGGGAGTAAGGAATCAGCCCCAGCATTTT. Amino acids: CASSRQGVRNQPQHF.

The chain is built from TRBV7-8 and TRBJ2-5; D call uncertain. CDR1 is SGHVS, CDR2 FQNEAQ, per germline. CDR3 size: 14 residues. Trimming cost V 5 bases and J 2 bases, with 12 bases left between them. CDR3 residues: CASSPSPKQETQYF. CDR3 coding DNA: TGTGCCAGCAGCCCCAGCCCAAAGCAAGAGACCCAGTACTTC.

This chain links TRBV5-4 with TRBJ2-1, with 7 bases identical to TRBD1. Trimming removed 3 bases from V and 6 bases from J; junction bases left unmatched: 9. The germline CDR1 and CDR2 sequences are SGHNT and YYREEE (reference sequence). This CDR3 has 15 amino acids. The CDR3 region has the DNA TGTGCCAGCAGCTCAGGGGGACAGAGTGTCAATGAGCAGTTCTTC. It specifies CASSSGGQSVNEQFF.

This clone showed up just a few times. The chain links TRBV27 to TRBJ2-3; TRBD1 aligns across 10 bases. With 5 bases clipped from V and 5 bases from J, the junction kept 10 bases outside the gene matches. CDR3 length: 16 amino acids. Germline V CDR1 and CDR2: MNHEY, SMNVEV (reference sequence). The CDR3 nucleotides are TGTGCCAGCAGTCCCTTCTGGGACAGGGGAATAGATACGCAGTATTTT. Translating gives CASSPFWDRGIDTQYF.

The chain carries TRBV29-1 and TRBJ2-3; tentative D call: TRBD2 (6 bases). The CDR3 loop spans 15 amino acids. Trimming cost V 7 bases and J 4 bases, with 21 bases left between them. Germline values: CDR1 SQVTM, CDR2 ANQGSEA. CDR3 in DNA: TGCAGCGGGAGTACGGGACTTACACTGCCAGATACGCAGTATTTT. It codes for CSGSTGLTLPDTQYF.

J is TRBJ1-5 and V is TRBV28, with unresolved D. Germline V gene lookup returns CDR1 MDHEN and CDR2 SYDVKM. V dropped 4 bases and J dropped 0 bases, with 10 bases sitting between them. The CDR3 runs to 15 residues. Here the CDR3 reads CASSSPTTSNQPQHF. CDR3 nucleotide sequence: TGTGCCAGCAGTTCTCCGACAACTAGCAATCAGCCCCAGCATTTT.